The present T cell receptor (beta chain) was sequenced within a study of T cells after yellow fever vaccination. Study-wide background: For low cell numbers, libraries were made with SMART-Seq v4 Ultra Low Input. Study-wide points: Contamination by abundant bulk-population clonotypes could be present in FACS-sorted repertoires.

This clonotype was recorded many times. The antigen remains unidentified. 5'RACE template switching generated TCR cDNA, adding a universal primer site and UMIs. TCRdb re-derived calls from the 5' RACE reads in MiXCR, one entry per CDR3 protein. This sample has roughly 330,000 distinct CDR3 sequences, with approximately 4% found just once. Trimming took off 5 bases at V and 5 bases at J, with 17 bases between the two ends. The CDR3 runs 15 residues. The germline V gene has CDR1 MNHEY and CDR2 SVGAGI. This TCR was recovered from a man aged 18-30 years who received the YFV17D yellow fever vaccine. The J gene is TRBJ2-3, the V gene TRBV6-5; D not resolved. The starting material was PBMCs, obtained 5 days after the yellow fever booster vaccination. In DNA form, the CDR3 reads TGTGCCAGCAGTCACGTATCGGATCGTCAAGATACGCAGTATTTT. Its protein is CASSHVSDRQDTQYF.